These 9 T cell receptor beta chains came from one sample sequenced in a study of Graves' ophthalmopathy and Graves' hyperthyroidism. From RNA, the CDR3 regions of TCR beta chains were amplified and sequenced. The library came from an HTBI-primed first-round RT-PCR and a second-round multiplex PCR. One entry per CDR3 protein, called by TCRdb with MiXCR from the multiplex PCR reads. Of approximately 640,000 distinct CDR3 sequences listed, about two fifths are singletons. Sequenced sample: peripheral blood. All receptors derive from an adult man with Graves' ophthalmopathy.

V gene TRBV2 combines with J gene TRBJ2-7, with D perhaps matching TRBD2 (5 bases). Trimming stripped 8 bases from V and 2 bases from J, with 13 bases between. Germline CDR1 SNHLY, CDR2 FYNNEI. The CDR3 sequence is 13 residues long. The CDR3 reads CASVGSGAYEQYF. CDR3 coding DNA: TGTGCCAGCGTAGGGTCCGGGGCCTACGAGCAGTACTTC.

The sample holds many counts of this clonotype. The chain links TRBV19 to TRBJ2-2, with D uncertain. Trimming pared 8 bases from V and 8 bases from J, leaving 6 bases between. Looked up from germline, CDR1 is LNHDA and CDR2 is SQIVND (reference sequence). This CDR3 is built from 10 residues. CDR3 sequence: CASQAGELFF. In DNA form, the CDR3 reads TGTGCCAGTCAGGCGGGGGAGCTGTTTTTT.

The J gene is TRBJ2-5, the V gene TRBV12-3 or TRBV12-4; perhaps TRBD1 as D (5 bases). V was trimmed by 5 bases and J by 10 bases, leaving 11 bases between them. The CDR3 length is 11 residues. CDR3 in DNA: TGTGCCAGCAGTCTCCCAGGGATCCAGTACTTC. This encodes CASSLPGIQYF.

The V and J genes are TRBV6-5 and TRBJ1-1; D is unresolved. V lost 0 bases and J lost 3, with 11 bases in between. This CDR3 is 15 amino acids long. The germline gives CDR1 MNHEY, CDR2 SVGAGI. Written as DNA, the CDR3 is TGTGCCAGCAGTTACTCTCGGGGAGGGTACACTGAAGCTTTCTTT. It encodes CASSYSRGGYTEAFF.

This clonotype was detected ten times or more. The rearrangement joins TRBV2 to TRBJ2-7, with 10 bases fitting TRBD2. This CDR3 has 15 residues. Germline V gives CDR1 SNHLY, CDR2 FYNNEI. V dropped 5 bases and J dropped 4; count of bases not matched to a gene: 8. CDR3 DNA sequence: TGTGCCAGCAGTAGTAGCGGGAGGCCGGGGTACGAGCAGTACTTC. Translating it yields CASSSSGRPGYEQYF.

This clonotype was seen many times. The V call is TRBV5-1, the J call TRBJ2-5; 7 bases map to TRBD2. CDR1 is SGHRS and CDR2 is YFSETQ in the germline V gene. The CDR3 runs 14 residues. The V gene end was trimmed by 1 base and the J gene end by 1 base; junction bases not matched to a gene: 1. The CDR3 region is CASSLPGGQETQYF. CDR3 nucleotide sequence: TGCGCCAGCAGCTTGCCGGGAGGCCAAGAGACCCAGTACTTC.

This chain's CDR3 is CASSPNRDTLYEQYF. Written as DNA, the CDR3 is TGTGCCAGCTCACCCAACCGGGACACTCTCTACGAGCAGTACTTC. The chain joins TRBV12-3 or TRBV12-4 to TRBJ2-7, with D possibly being TRBD1 (6 bases). The CDR3 consists of 15 residues. V lost 8 bases and J 3 bases, leaving 20 bases between the germline ends.

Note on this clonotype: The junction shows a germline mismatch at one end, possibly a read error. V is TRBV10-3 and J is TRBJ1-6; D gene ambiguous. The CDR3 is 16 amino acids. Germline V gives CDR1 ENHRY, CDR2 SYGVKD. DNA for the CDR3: TGTGCCAGCAGTTACTCGGTCGGCTCCTATAATTCACCCCTCCACTTT. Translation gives CASSYSVGSYNSPLHF.

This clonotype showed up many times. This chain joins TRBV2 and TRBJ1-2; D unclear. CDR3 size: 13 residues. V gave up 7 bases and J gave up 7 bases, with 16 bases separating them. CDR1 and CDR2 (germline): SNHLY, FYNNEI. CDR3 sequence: CASKTVLLGGYTF. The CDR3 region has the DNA TGTGCCAGCAAAACGGTACTTCTCGGTGGCTACACCTTC.